Each of the 5 T cell receptor beta chains below was sequenced from the same sample in a study of blood T cell repertoires in COVID-19. The repertoire was sequenced with immunoSEQ multiplex PCR; TCRdb's copy has only in-frame clones and lacks some. The profile shows approximately 220,000 clones, around 90% of them singletons. Sequenced input: PBMCs or T cells enriched from blood (not recorded which). Receptor source: a woman aged 25 to 45 with acute COVID-19.

This clone came up a few times. The chain combines TRBV10-3 with TRBJ1-6; the match to TRBD1 covers 7 bases. Germline CDR1 is ENHRY and CDR2 is SYGVKD. V trimming: 2 bases; J trimming: 10 bases; junction bases outside the gene matches: 8. The CDR3 totals 15 residues. The CDR3 region is CAISETPTGDSPLHF. In nucleotides, the CDR3 is TGTGCCATCAGTGAGACCCCTACAGGGGACTCACCCCTCCACTTT.

V and J are TRBV2 and TRBJ2-2; possible D gene TRBD1, 5 bases. Trimming took 6 bases from V and 2 from J, leaving 10 bases between them. Per germline, CDR1 SNHLY and CDR2 FYNNEI. The CDR3 runs to 14 residues. DNA of the CDR3: TGTGCCAGCAGATGGACACCCAACACCGGGGAGCTGTTTTTT. This sequence encodes CASRWTPNTGELFF.

This chain links TRBV29-1 with TRBJ1-1; TRBD1 is a possible D gene (6 bases). Germline V gene sequence: CDR1 SQVTM, CDR2 ANQGSEA. The CDR3 contains 14 residues. Trimming left V 6 bases short and J 3 bases short, with 17 bases between. The chain's CDR3 is CSVIVRGTDTEAFF. DNA for the CDR3: TGCAGCGTGATTGTAAGGGGGACGGACACTGAAGCTTTCTTT.

V gene TRBV5-1 combines with J gene TRBJ2-7; 7 nucleotides line up with TRBD2. This CDR3 region has 14 residues. Germline V gene data show CDR1 as SGHRS and CDR2 as YFSETQ. After removal of 3 bases from V and 5 bases from J, the junction contained 8 bases not matched to a gene. The CDR3 bases are TGCGCCAGCAGCTGGGAAATTCGGGGGGACGAGCAGTACTTC. Translation gives CASSWEIRGDEQYF.

The V gene is TRBV3-1 (or the pseudogene TRBV3-2), the J gene TRBJ2-7; maybe TRBD1 (6 bases). Germline assignment: CDR1 LGHDT and CDR2 YNNKEL (reference sequence). Trimming took off 4 bases at V and 6 bases at J, with 16 bases between the two ends. This CDR3 comprises 14 residues. CDR3 amino acids: CASSRTTGVVEQYF. The CDR3 coding sequence is TGTGCCAGCAGCCGCACGACAGGAGTGGTCGAGCAGTACTTC.